This TCR beta chain was captured by sequencing in a study of shared clonotypes between healthy human individuals (dated by TCRdb to 2018 to 2020). Background for the entire study: The cohort comprised a couple of women and three men aged 18 to 49 years. The study deeply sequenced blood TCR repertoires of several healthy adults to estimate repertoire size and the extent of clonotype sharing between individuals. To increase sequencing depth and limit assay-specific biases, different laboratories used diverse techniques to prepare libraries and sequence TCR repertoires. Leukapheresis yielded between about 0.85 and 9 billion PBMCs per donor.

The donors were healthy, HIV-negative adults with no recently reported acute infections or vaccinations. Every donor was a Caucasian adult residing in Nashville, Tennessee, USA. In the unsorted samples, tens of millions of PBMCs were counted, and genomic DNA was extracted using the QIAamp DNA Blood Mini kit. After blood collection by leukapheresis, PBMCs were isolated using Ficoll-Histopaque density gradient centrifugation and then cryopreserved in the vapor phase of liquid nitrogen. Using the deep immunoSEQ assay, TCR CDR3 regions were amplified from genomic DNA by multiplex PCR. Extracted genomic DNA from each cell subset was spread evenly across all wells of several immunoSEQ 96-well plates, with each plate serving as a replicate. For unsorted PBMC, around 330 ng genomic DNA, equal to roughly 33,000 T cell genomes, was loaded into each replicate PCR. Unsorted PBMC genomic DNA was sequenced across ten immunoSEQ deep assay plates. The purified libraries were quantified using a Qubit 3.0 fluorometer, sized with a Bioanalyzer 2100, and then quantified again using the KAPA Library Quantification kit. Every immunoSEQ 96-well plate was sequenced on a dedicated single-read 150-cycle Illumina NextSeq 550 flow cell. Turning to the authors' computational methods: Because the immunoSEQ output held only junctional sequences and lacked quality scores, the filtering could not match the filtering applied to full-length reads. Sequences were annotated with PyIR, a Python wrapper for IgBLAST v1.9, and V/J genes and CDR3 were assigned using IMGT germline references. Reads were filtered out if the reads had weak V/J assignments (E-value above 1e-6), no CDR3, stop codons, out-of-frame junctions, or ambiguous translated residues. V3J clonotypes were defined as sequences sharing an identical inferred V gene, J gene, and CDR3 amino acid sequence. The percentage overlap between two repertoires was calculated by dividing the number of shared unique clonotypes by the size of the smaller repertoire. RTK rarefaction, the Chao1 estimator, and Recon v2.1 estimates of unobserved clonotypes were used to assess repertoire richness. Held by TCRdb, this immuneACCESS table contains in-frame sequences only and omits some clones. Under half of the omission traces to an unresolved V gene where checked; the cause of the rest is unknown. V and J calls and clone size come straight from that table; D and trimming were deduced from the DNA. The sample table shows about 600,000 clones, and around three quarters are seen once. Clones ranked in the top ten supply approximately 12% of the sample.

For this clone: The antigen this receptor binds is unknown. Base qualities were left out, and no much larger clone turns up one base away.

For this chain, trimming is 3 bases at the V end and 9 bases at the J end, and the number of junction bases without a gene match is 4. Measured from the cysteine to the phenylalanine, the CDR3 is 14 residues long. Of the read, only the CDR3 DNA is kept; its 42 bases are in frame from base 1. Sequences LNHDA (CDR1) and SQIVND (CDR2) are obtained from the germline V gene (reference sequence). Paper-wide results and their limitations: Because the study included only a small number of donors, the genetic and exposure-history diversity represented was limited. Pairwise subsampling led to the expectation that sequencing depth would affect the degree of clonotype sharing among donors. Only blood was sampled, and tissue TCR repertoires likely differ from those in blood.

The V and J genes are TRBV19 and TRBJ2-1, and 11 bases in between align with TRBD2. The receptor's source is a middle-aged woman in good health. Some clones in this sample may be carry-over from other donors' samples. Sequenced sample: PBMCs. The CDR3 in this case is CASSIRLAGGEQFF. DNA sequence: TGTGCCAGTAGTATCAGGCTAGCGGGGGGTGAGCAGTTCTTC.